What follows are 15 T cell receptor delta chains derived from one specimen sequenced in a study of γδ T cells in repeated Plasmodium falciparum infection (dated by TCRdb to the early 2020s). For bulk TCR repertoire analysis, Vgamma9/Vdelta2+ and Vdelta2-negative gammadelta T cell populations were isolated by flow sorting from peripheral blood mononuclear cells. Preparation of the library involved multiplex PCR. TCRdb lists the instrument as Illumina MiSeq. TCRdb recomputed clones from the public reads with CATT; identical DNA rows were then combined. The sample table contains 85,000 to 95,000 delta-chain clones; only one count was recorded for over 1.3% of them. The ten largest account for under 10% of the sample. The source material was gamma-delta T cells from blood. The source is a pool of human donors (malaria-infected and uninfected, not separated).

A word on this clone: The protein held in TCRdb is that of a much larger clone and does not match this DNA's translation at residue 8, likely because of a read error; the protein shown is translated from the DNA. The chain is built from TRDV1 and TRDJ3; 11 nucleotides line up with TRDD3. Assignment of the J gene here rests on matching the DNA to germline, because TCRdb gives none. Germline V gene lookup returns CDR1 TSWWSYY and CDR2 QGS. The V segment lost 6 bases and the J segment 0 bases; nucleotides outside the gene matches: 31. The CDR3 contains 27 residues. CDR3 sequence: CALGRAPLNFWGIHDSHSSWDTRQMFF. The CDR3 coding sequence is TGTGCTCTTGGAAGGGCTCCTCTTAATTTCTGGGGGATACACGACAGTCACTCCTCCTGGGACACCCGACAGATGTTTTTC.

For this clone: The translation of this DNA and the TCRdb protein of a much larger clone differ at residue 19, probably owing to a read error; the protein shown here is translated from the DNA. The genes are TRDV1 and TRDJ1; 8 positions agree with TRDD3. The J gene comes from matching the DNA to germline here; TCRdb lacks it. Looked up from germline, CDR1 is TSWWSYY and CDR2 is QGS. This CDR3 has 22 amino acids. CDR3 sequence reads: CALGEGLYRTGGHLPYTDELIF. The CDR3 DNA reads TGTGCTCTTGGGGAAGGTCTCTACCGTACTGGGGGTCACCTCCCCTACACCGATGAACTCATCTTT.

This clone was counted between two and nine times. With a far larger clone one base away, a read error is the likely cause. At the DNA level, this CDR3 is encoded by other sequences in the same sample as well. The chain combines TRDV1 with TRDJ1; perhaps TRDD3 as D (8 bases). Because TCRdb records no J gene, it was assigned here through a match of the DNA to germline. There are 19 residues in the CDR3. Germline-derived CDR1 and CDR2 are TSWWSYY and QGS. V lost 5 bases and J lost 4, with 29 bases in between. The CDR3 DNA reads TGTGCTCTTGGGAACCCATCTTCCTATACTGGGGGGTACGACGATAAACTCATCTTT. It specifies CALGNPSSYTGGYDDKLIF.

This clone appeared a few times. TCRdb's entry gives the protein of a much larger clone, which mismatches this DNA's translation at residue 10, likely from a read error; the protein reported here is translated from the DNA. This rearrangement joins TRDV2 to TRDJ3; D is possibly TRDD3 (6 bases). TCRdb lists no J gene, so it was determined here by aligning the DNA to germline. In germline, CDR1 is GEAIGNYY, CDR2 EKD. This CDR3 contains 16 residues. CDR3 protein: CACDTGDPWGTRQMFF. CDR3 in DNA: TGTGCCTGTGACACCGGGGACCCCTGGGGCACCCGACAGATGTTTTTC.

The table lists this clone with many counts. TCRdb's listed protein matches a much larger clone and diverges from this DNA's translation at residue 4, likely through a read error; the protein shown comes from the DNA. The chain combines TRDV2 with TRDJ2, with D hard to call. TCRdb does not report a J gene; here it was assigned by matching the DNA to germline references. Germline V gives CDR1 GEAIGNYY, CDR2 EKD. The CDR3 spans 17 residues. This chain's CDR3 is CACGTGRALALTAQLFF. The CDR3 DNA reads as TGTGCCTGTGGCACCGGCCGGGCGTTAGCTTTGACAGCACAACTCTTCTTT.

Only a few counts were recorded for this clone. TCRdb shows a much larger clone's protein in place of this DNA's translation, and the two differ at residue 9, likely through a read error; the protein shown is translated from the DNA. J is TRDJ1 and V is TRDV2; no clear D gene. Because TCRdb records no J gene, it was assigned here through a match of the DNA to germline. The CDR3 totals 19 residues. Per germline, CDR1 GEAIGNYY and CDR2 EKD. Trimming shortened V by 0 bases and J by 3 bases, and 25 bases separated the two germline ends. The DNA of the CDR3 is TGTGCCTGTGACACCAAAGGCCTGGAGCGCAACCGGGGTGCCGATAAACTCATCTTT. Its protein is CACDTKGLERNRGADKLIF.

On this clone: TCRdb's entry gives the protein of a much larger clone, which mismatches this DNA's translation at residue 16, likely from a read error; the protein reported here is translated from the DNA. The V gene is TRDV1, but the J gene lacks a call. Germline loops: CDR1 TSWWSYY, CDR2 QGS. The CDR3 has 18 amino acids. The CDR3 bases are TGTGCTCTTGGGGAACAATGTGAGCATGGCCTTCCGCCTGGGGGACCCATCTTT. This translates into CALGEQCEHGLPPGGPIF.

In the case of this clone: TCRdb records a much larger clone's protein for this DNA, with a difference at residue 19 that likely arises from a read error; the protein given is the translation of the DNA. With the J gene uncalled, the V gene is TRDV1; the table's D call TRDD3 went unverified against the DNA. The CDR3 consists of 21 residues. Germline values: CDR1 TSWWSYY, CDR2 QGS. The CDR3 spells CALGENCRLAVGDKSTDKPIF. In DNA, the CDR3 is TGTGCTCTTGGGGAGAACTGCCGCCTAGCAGTGGGGGATAAGAGCACCGATAAACCCATCTTT.

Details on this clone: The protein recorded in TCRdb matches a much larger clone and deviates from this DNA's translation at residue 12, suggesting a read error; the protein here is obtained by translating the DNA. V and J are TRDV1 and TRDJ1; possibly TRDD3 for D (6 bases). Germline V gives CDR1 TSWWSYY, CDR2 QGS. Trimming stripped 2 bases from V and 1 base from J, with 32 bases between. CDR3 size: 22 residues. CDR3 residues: CALGEVVTSWGHWESVTDKLIF. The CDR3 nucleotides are TGTGCTCTTGGGGAAGTGGTGACGTCCTGGGGACATTGGGAAAGCGTCACCGATAAACTCATCTTT.

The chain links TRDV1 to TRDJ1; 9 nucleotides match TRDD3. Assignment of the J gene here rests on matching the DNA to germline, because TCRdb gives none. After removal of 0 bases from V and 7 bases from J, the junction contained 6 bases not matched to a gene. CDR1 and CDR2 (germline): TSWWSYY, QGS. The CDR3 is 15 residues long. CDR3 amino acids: CALGELGLGDRKLIF. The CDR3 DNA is TGTGCTCTTGGGGAACTGGGACTGGGGGACCGTAAACTCATCTTT.

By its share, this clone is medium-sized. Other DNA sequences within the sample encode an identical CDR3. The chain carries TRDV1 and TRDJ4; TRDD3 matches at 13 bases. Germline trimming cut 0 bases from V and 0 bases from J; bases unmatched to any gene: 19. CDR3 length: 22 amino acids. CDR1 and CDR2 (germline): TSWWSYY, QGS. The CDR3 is CALGELANFITGGYAPARPLIF. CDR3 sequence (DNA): TGTGCTCTTGGGGAACTAGCCAATTTCATTACTGGGGGATACGCCCCGGCCAGACCCCTGATCTTT.

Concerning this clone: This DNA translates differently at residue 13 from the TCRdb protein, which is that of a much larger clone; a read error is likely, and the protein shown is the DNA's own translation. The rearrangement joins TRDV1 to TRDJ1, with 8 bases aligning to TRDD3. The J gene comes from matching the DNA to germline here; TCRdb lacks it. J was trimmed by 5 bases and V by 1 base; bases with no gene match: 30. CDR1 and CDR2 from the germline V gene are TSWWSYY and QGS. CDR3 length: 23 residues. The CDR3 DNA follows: TGTGCTCTTGGGGAACCTGGCTTCCTTTCAAACCTACCGGGGGATATAAAAACGGATAAACTCATCTTT. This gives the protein CALGEPGFLSNLPGDIKTDKLIF.

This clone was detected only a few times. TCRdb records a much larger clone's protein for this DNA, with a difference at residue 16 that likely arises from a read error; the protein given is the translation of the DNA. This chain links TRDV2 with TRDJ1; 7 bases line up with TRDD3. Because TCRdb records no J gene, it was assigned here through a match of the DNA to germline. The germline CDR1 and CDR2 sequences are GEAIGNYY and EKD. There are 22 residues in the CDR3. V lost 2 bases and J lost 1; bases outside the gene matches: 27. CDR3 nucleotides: TGTGCCTGTGACAGTATGAGCTGGGGGGAAACACCCGGGCCGAAGAGCACCGATAAACTCATCTTT. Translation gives CACDSMSWGETPGPKSTDKLIF.

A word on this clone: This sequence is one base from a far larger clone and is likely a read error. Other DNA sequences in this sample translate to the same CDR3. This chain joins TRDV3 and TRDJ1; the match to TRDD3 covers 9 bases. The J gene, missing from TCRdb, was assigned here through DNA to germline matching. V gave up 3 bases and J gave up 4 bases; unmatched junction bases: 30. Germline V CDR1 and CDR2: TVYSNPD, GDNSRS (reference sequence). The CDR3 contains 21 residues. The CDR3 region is CALPKSPFYHWGRTNRDKLIF. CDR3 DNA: TGTGCCTTGCCCAAGTCTCCGTTCTACCACTGGGGGAGGACTAATCGCGATAAACTCATCTTT.

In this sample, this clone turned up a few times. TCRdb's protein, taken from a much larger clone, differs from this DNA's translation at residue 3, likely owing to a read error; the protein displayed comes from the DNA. CDR3 amino acids: CARDTVLGVGYTDKLIF. DNA of the CDR3: TGTGCCCGTGACACCGTTCTGGGGGTCGGGTACACCGATAAACTCATCTTT. The V gene is TRDV2, the J gene TRDJ1, with 7 bases identical to TRDD3. Germline matching of the DNA provided the J gene here, since TCRdb leaves it blank. Germline V gene sequence: CDR1 GEAIGNYY, CDR2 EKD. The length of the CDR3 is 17 residues.